This TCR beta chain was identified in a study of blood T cell repertoires in COVID-19. Turning to the study itself: Acute and convalescent COVID-19 samples came from the United States, Italy and Spain. PBMCs, B-cell-depleted T cells, or T cells provided the cDNA or gDNA that made up the material.

The germline gives CDR1 LNHDA, CDR2 SQIVND (reference sequence). This CDR3 region has 19 residues. V was clipped by 4 bases and J by 4 bases; unmatched bases: 16. In the authors' methods: Reference gene primer amplification yielded estimated nucleated cell counts. Sequenced by immunoSEQ multiplex PCR; TCRdb stores in-frame clones only, minus some. The DNA was the basis for D and trimming; V, J and clone size are from that table. Here the sample spans some 120,000 clones, just under 80% being singletons. The receptor was isolated from a human donor in a cohort sampled during active COVID-19. V usage is TRBV19 and J usage is TRBJ1-1; TRBD1 aligns across 12 bases. Sequenced material: peripheral blood. The CDR3 DNA reads TGTGCCAGTAGTAATATTGGGACAGGGGGCTTGGGGGGCCCCACTGAAGCTTTCTTT. This encodes CASSNIGTGGLGGPTEAFF.